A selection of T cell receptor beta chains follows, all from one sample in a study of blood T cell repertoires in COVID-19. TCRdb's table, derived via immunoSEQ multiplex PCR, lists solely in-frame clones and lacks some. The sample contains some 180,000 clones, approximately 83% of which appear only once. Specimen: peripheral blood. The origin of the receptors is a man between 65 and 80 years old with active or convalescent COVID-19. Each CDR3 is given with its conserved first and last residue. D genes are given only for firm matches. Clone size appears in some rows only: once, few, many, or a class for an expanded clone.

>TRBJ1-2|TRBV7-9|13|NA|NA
TGTGCCAGCAGCTCGGGTTGGGACTATGGCTACACCTTC
CASSSGWDYGYTF
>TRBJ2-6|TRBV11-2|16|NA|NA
TGTGCCAGCAGCTTAGGGGGGCCAGCTGGGGCCAACGTCCTGACTTTC
CASSLGGPAGANVLTF
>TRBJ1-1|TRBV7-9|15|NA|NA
TGTGCCAGCAGCTCTCCGGGACTCCAGAACACTGAAGCTTTCTTT
CASSSPGLQNTEAFF
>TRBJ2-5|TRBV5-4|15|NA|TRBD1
TGTGCCAGCAGCCCGGGTGACAGGGACCGGGAGACCCAGTACTTC
CASSPGDRDRETQYF
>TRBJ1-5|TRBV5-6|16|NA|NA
TGTGCCAGCAGCTTGCACCGACTGCAGGGGAATCAGCCCCAGCATTTT
CASSLHRLQGNQPQHF
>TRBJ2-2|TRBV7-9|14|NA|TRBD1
TGTGCCAGCACCGGACAGGGAAAAACCGGGGAGCTGTTTTTT
CASTGQGKTGELFF
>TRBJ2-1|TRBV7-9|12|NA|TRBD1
TGTGCCAGCAGCTTCCAGGGGGTTGAGCAGTTCTTC
CASSFQGVEQFF
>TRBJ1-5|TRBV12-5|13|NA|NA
TGTGCTAGTGTCTACCAGGGTTTCCAGCCCCAGCATTTT
CASVYQGFQPQHF
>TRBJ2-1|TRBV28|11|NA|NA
TGTGCCAGTAGGGGACTTGGATGGGAGTTCTTC
CASRGLGWEFF
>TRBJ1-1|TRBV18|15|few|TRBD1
TGTGCCAGCTCACCATATGGGACAGGGTCTACTGAAGCTTTCTTT
CASSPYGTGSTEAFF
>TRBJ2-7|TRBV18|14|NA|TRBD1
TGTGCCAGCTCACCGGGGGGACAGGGTTACGAGCAGTACTTC
CASSPGGQGYEQYF
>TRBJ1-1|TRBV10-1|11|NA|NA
TGCGCCAGCAGTGAGGCAGGGAAAGCTTTCTTT
CASSEAGKAFF
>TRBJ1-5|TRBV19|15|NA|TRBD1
TGTGCCAGTAGCACGGGACAGGGGAAGAATCAGCCCCAGCATTTT
CASSTGQGKNQPQHF
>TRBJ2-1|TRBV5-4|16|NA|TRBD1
TGTGCCAGCAGCTGGCCGCGAGGACAGGGTGAAAATGAGCAGTTCTTC
CASSWPRGQGENEQFF
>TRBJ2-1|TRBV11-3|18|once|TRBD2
TGTGCCAGCAGCTTAGGCAACTTAGCGGGAGGGCGATACAATGAGCAGTTCTTC
CASSLGNLAGGRYNEQFF
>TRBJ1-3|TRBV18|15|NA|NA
TGTGCCAGCTCACCAGACTTAAACTCTGGAAACACCATATATTTT
CASSPDLNSGNTIYF
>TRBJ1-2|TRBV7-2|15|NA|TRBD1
TGTGCCAGCAGTCCGACAGGGGGGTTAAGCTATGGCTACACCTTC
CASSPTGGLSYGYTF
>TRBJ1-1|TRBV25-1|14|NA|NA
TGTGCCAGCAGCCCAGGGAACATGAACACTGAAGCTTTCTTT
CASSPGNMNTEAFF
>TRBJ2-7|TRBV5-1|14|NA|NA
TGCGCCAGCAGCTTGGGGACATTACCCTACGAGCAGTACTTC
CASSLGTLPYEQYF
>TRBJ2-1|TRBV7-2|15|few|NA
TGTGCCAGCAGCCAGGGTGTTAACTCCTACAATGAGCAGTTCTTC
CASSQGVNSYNEQFF
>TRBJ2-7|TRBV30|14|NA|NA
TGTGCCTGGAGGCTAACCGGACCAAGAGGGGAGCAGTACTTC
CAWRLTGPRGEQYF
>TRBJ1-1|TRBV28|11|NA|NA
TGTGCCAGTAAAGGGAGGTCTGAAGCTTTCTTT
CASKGRSEAFF
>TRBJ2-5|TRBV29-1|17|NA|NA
TGCAGCGTTCCTGGGCCAGGCCTGGCCGGAGGGGATGAGACCCAGTACTTC
CSVPGPGLAGGDETQYF
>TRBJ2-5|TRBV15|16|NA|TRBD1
TGTGCCACCAGCTTGGCCCGAGACAGGGTACAGGAGACCCAGTACTTC
CATSLARDRVQETQYF
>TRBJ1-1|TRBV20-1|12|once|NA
TGCAGTGCTAGTCGACAGACCACTGAAGCTTTCTTT
CSASRQTTEAFF
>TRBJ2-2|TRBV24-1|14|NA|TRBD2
TGTGCCACAGCGGGAGGCCCTGGCACCGGGGAGCTGTTTTTT
CATAGGPGTGELFF
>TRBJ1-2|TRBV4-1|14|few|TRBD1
TGCGCCAGCAGACCACAGGGGGGGAACTATGGCTACACCTTC
CASRPQGGNYGYTF
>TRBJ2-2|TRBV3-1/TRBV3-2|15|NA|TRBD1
TGTGCCAGCAGCTCTCAGGGGGCCCACACCGGGGAGCTGTTTTTT
CASSSQGAHTGELFF
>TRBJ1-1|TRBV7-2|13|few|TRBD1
TGTGCCAGCACCCGACAGGGTAATACTGAAGCTTTCTTT
CASTRQGNTEAFF
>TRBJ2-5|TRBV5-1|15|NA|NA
TGCGCCAGCAGCTCCAAACTAACCCTACAAGAGACCCAGTACTTC
CASSSKLTLQETQYF
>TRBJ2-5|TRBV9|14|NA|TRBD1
TGTGCCAGCAGCGTAGCGGCCAGGGGGGAGACCCAGTACTTC
CASSVAARGETQYF
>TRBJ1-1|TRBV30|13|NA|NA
TGTGCCTGGAGTGTCATGCGGAACACTGAAGCTTTCTTT
CAWSVMRNTEAFF
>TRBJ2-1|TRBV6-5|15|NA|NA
TGTGCCAGCAGGCTAGGGGGGGGCGTCTACAATGAGCAGTTCTTC
CASRLGGGVYNEQFF
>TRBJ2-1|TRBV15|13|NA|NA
TGTGCCACCAGCGGCGGACAGCACAATGAGCAGTTCTTC
CATSGGQHNEQFF
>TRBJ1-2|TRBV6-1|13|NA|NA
TGTGCCAGCAGTGAAGGCAGGGTCTATGGCTACACCTTC
CASSEGRVYGYTF
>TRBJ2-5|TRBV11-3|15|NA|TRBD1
TGTGCCAGCAGCCCGGGACAGGGGGCCCAGGAGACCCAGTACTTC
CASSPGQGAQETQYF
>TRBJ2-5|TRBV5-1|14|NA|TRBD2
TGCGCCAGCAGCCCCCGACTAGCGGAAGAGACCCAGTACTTC
CASSPRLAEETQYF
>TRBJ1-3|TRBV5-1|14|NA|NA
TGCGCCAGCAGCCCCGGAGGCTCTGGAAACACCATATATTTT
CASSPGGSGNTIYF
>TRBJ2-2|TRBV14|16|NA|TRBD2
TGTGCCAGCAGCCAGAGACTAGCGGGAGGCACCGGGGAGCTGTTTTTT
CASSQRLAGGTGELFF
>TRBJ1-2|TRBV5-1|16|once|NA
TGCGCCAGCAGCTTCTCCGGGGTTTGGGGGCCGAAAGGCTACACCTTC
CASSFSGVWGPKGYTF
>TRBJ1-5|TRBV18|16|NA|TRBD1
TGTGCCAGCTCACCAGGGCAGGGGGCGGGCAATCAGCCCCAGCATTTT
CASSPGQGAGNQPQHF
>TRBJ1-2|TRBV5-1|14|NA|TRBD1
TGCGCCAGCAGCTTGGGGGACAGGGGGCCTGGCTACACCTTC
CASSLGDRGPGYTF
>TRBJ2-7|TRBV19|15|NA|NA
TGTGCCAGTAGTATCGGGCAGGGTAGAACCTACGAGCAGTACTTC
CASSIGQGRTYEQYF
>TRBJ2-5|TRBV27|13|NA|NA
TGTGCCAGCAGAATCCCCCATCAAGAGACCCAGTACTTC
CASRIPHQETQYF
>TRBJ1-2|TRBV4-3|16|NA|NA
TGCGCCAGCAGCCAAGATAACGGGCAGGGGAACTATGGCTACACCTTC
CASSQDNGQGNYGYTF
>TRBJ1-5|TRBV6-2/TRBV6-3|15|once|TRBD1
TGTGCCAGCAGTCGGGACAGGGGAGGCAATCAGCCCCAGCATTTT
CASSRDRGGNQPQHF